The sequence of this TCR beta chain was determined in a study of identifying expanded T cells in peripheral blood. Study-wide points: Clone count variance between two-week samples rose with total template count. Approximately 1.1 clones differed between technical replicates, versus approximately 16 and 19 over time.

TCRdb's copy holds only in-frame clones and misses some; the assay was immunoSEQ multiplex PCR. The sample has 100,000 to 110,000 clones, over 70% seen once; the top ten hold 4.5% to 6.5%. During the collection period, no donor immune events like infections were recorded. As for this clone: The target antigen is unknown.

This CDR3 contains 17 residues. Between the trimmed V and J ends, which lost 2 bases and 4 bases, there was a span of 20 bases. Per the germline V gene, CDR1 is SGHKS and CDR2 is YYEKEE (reference sequence). The receptor was isolated from a person between 18 and 75 years old in good health. The sequenced material came from blood. The V gene is TRBV5-5, the J gene TRBJ2-3; possibly TRBD1 for D (5 bases). CDR3 sequence (DNA): TGTGCCAGCAGCTTCAGGGTTTGGACCACTGGGCCAGATACGCAGTATTTT. Protein: CASSFRVWTTGPDTQYF. Filled out from reference TRBV5-5 and TRBJ2-3, the complete variable domain reads DAGVTQSPTHLIKTRGQQVTLRCSPISGHKSVSWYQQVLGQGPQFIFQYYEKEERGRGNFPDRFSARQFPNYSSELNVNALLLGDSALYLCASSFRVWTTGPDTQYFGPGTRLTVL.